These T cell receptor beta chains were read from a single sample in a study of shared T cell receptors in the human thymus. Assay: immunoSEQ multiplex PCR; the TCRdb copy retains only in-frame clones and omits some. This table has about 660,000 clones, 88% appearing once. This sample also appeared in a second study, on human thymus T cells.

Sequencing was performed on thymocytes. The origin of the receptors is a boy less than two years old with a congenital heart defect. Both conserved end residues are part of each CDR3. The order of the fields is D gene, clone size, V gene, J gene, CDR3 DNA, CDR3 protein. A D gene is named only where the DNA matches it firmly. Rows give clone size only sometimes, using once, few, many, or a class for an expanded clone.

d_gene: TRBD1; abundance: NA; v_gene: TRBV13; j_gene: TRBJ1-1; CDR3nt: TGTGCCAGCAGCTTATGGGACAGGCCGAACACTGAAGCTTTCTTT; CDR3aa: CASSLWDRPNTEAFF
d_gene: TRBD2; abundance: NA; v_gene: TRBV27; j_gene: TRBJ2-3; CDR3nt: TGTGCCAGCAGTTTATTAAGGACTAGCGGACAGACAGATACGCAGTATTTT; CDR3aa: CASSLLRTSGQTDTQYF
d_gene: NA; abundance: NA; v_gene: TRBV5-8; j_gene: TRBJ1-3; CDR3nt: TGTGCCAGCAGCTCGGGGGGCACACGTTCAACAGACTCTGGAAACACCATATATTTT; CDR3aa: CASSSGGTRSTDSGNTIYF
d_gene: TRBD2; abundance: NA; v_gene: TRBV5-1; j_gene: TRBJ2-7; CDR3nt: TGCGCCAGCAGCTTGGTTCCGGGACTAGCGGGATTCTACGAGCAGTACTTC; CDR3aa: CASSLVPGLAGFYEQYF
d_gene: NA; abundance: NA; v_gene: TRBV5-3; j_gene: TRBJ1-3; CDR3nt: TGTGCCAGAAGGTGGGACACGGGTTCGGGAAACACCATATATTTT; CDR3aa: CARRWDTGSGNTIYF
d_gene: NA; abundance: NA; v_gene: TRBV6-5; j_gene: TRBJ2-1; CDR3nt: TGTGCCAGCAGTTACTCCCAGGGTGGGGAGCAGTTCTTC; CDR3aa: CASSYSQGGEQFF
d_gene: TRBD1; abundance: NA; v_gene: TRBV2; j_gene: TRBJ2-1; CDR3nt: TGTGCCAGCAGTGATACAGGGGGCGGGACTGAGCAGTTCTTC; CDR3aa: CASSDTGGGTEQFF
d_gene: TRBD2; abundance: NA; v_gene: TRBV7-2; j_gene: TRBJ2-7; CDR3nt: TGTGCCAGCAGCACCCAGGCGGGAGAGAGAGACGAGCAGTACTTC; CDR3aa: CASSTQAGERDEQYF
d_gene: NA; abundance: NA; v_gene: TRBV28; j_gene: TRBJ1-1; CDR3nt: TGTGCCAGCAGCCCGAAACAGGGCGGCATGAACACTGAAGCTTTCTTT; CDR3aa: CASSPKQGGMNTEAFF
d_gene: NA; abundance: NA; v_gene: TRBV27; j_gene: TRBJ2-3; CDR3nt: TGTGCCAGCAGCCACCCCGGCGTCGGAGGAACAGATACGCAGTATTTT; CDR3aa: CASSHPGVGGTDTQYF
d_gene: TRBD1; abundance: few; v_gene: TRBV27; j_gene: TRBJ2-2; CDR3nt: TGTGCCAGCAGTCCCCCGCGGGGACAGGGTGGAGCCGGGGAGCTGTTTTTT; CDR3aa: CASSPPRGQGGAGELFF
d_gene: NA; abundance: NA; v_gene: TRBV7-2; j_gene: TRBJ2-7; CDR3nt: TGTGCCAGCAGCTTAGCCCCCGGCTACGAGCAGTACTTC; CDR3aa: CASSLAPGYEQYF
d_gene: NA; abundance: NA; v_gene: TRBV9; j_gene: TRBJ2-7; CDR3nt: TGTGCCAGCAGCTCCGCGGGCGACGAGCAGTACTTC; CDR3aa: CASSSAGDEQYF
d_gene: TRBD2; abundance: NA; v_gene: TRBV6-1; j_gene: TRBJ2-2; CDR3nt: TGTGCCAGCAGTGCGGGGACTAGCGGGCCGGGAAGCAACACCGGGGAGCTGTTTTTT; CDR3aa: CASSAGTSGPGSNTGELFF
d_gene: NA; abundance: NA; v_gene: TRBV7-2; j_gene: TRBJ1-1; CDR3nt: TGTGCCAGCAGCTTAGTCAGGGCGAACACTGAAGCTTTCTTT; CDR3aa: CASSLVRANTEAFF
d_gene: NA; abundance: NA; v_gene: TRBV19; j_gene: TRBJ2-7; CDR3nt: TGTGCCAGTAGTATAGCCCCCGGCTACGAGCAGTACTTC; CDR3aa: CASSIAPGYEQYF
d_gene: NA; abundance: NA; v_gene: TRBV13; j_gene: TRBJ1-5; CDR3nt: TGTGCCAGCAGCTCTCGACGGGGCAATCAGCCCCAGCATTTT; CDR3aa: CASSSRRGNQPQHF
d_gene: TRBD2; abundance: NA; v_gene: TRBV27; j_gene: TRBJ2-1; CDR3nt: TGTGCCAGCAGTTTTCTAATTTGGCTAGCGGGAGCTTCTTATAGGATCTTC; CDR3aa: CASSFLIWLAGASYRIF
d_gene: NA; abundance: NA; v_gene: TRBV14; j_gene: TRBJ1-2; CDR3nt: TGTGCCAGCGGTAGAGGGGACTCTTATGGCTACACCTTC; CDR3aa: CASGRGDSYGYTF
d_gene: NA; abundance: NA; v_gene: TRBV14; j_gene: TRBJ2-7; CDR3nt: TGTGCCAGCAGCCTAAGGAGGACCTACGAGCAGTACTTC; CDR3aa: CASSLRRTYEQYF
d_gene: NA; abundance: NA; v_gene: TRBV28; j_gene: TRBJ1-1; CDR3nt: TGTGCCAGCAGCCGCCAAGGGGAGGGGTATGGCACTGAAGCTTTCTTT; CDR3aa: CASSRQGEGYGTEAFF
d_gene: TRBD1; abundance: NA; v_gene: TRBV30; j_gene: TRBJ1-1; CDR3nt: TGTGCCTGGAGTCGCCCGGGACAGTTCTCCACTGAAGCTTTCTTT; CDR3aa: CAWSRPGQFSTEAFF
d_gene: NA; abundance: once; v_gene: TRBV6-1; j_gene: TRBJ1-3; CDR3nt: TGTGCCAGCAGTGTCGGACAGATGGTCTTTTCTGGAAACACCATATATTTT; CDR3aa: CASSVGQMVFSGNTIYF
d_gene: NA; abundance: NA; v_gene: TRBV2; j_gene: TRBJ1-5; CDR3nt: TGTGCCAGCACCCGAGGACAGCGCAATCAGCCCCAGCATTTT; CDR3aa: CASTRGQRNQPQHF
d_gene: TRBD1; abundance: NA; v_gene: TRBV2; j_gene: TRBJ1-2; CDR3nt: TGTGCCAGCAGATGGACAGGGCACTATGGCTACACCTTC; CDR3aa: CASRWTGHYGYTF
d_gene: TRBD2; abundance: NA; v_gene: TRBV25-1; j_gene: TRBJ2-5; CDR3nt: TGTGCCAGCAGTGAACGCCTAGCGGGATCCGAGACCCAGTACTTC; CDR3aa: CASSERLAGSETQYF
d_gene: NA; abundance: once; v_gene: TRBV4-2; j_gene: TRBJ2-7; CDR3nt: TGTGCCAGCAGCCAAAAAGGATACAGGGTGTTCCACGAGCAGTACTTC; CDR3aa: CASSQKGYRVFHEQYF
d_gene: NA; abundance: NA; v_gene: TRBV5-1; j_gene: TRBJ2-3; CDR3nt: TGCGCCAGCAGCACCAGCCCGGGGGATACGCAGTATTTT; CDR3aa: CASSTSPGDTQYF
d_gene: NA; abundance: once; v_gene: TRBV11-2; j_gene: TRBJ2-7; CDR3nt: TGTGCCAGCAGCTTAAGGGCTAGCGTCTCCTACGAGCAGTACTTC; CDR3aa: CASSLRASVSYEQYF
d_gene: NA; abundance: NA; v_gene: TRBV11-2; j_gene: TRBJ2-1; CDR3nt: TGTGCCAGCAGGCTTGCTAGTATTGACTCCTACAATGAGCAGTTCTTC; CDR3aa: CASRLASIDSYNEQFF
d_gene: NA; abundance: NA; v_gene: TRBV21-1; j_gene: TRBJ2-7; CDR3nt: TGTGCCAGCAGCAAAATCTGTACTAGCGAGACCTACGAGCAGTACTTC; CDR3aa: CASSKICTSETYEQYF
d_gene: TRBD1; abundance: once; v_gene: TRBV6-1; j_gene: TRBJ2-3; CDR3nt: TGTGCCAGCAGTGAAGGAGCAGGGGGATCAGATACGCAGTATTTT; CDR3aa: CASSEGAGGSDTQYF
d_gene: NA; abundance: NA; v_gene: TRBV29-1; j_gene: TRBJ2-3; CDR3nt: TGCAGCGTTGGGGCGGGGACAGATACGCAGTATTTT; CDR3aa: CSVGAGTDTQYF
d_gene: TRBD2; abundance: NA; v_gene: TRBV7-9; j_gene: TRBJ2-7; CDR3nt: TGTGCCAGCAGCTCACCTCGCGGGAGACGCGAGCAGTACTTC; CDR3aa: CASSSPRGRREQYF
d_gene: NA; abundance: NA; v_gene: TRBV4-2; j_gene: TRBJ2-1; CDR3nt: TGTGCCAGCAGCCAAGATGGGCCGTATGAGCAGTTCTTC; CDR3aa: CASSQDGPYEQFF
d_gene: NA; abundance: NA; v_gene: TRBV6-1; j_gene: TRBJ2-1; CDR3nt: TGTGCCAGCAGTGATCTGTGGCGGCCCTCCTACAATGAGCAGTTCTTC; CDR3aa: CASSDLWRPSYNEQFF
d_gene: TRBD2; abundance: NA; v_gene: TRBV27; j_gene: TRBJ2-3; CDR3nt: TGTGCCAGCAGTTTTGGACTAGCGGGAGTGGGGGCCACAGATACGCAGTATTTT; CDR3aa: CASSFGLAGVGATDTQYF
d_gene: TRBD1; abundance: NA; v_gene: TRBV7-2; j_gene: TRBJ2-2; CDR3nt: TGTGCCAGCAGCATAAACAGGGGAACCGGGGAGCTGTTTTTT; CDR3aa: CASSINRGTGELFF
d_gene: NA; abundance: NA; v_gene: TRBV4-3; j_gene: TRBJ2-7; CDR3nt: TGCGCCAGCAGCCAAGATAACGGCTCCTACGAGCAGTACTTC; CDR3aa: CASSQDNGSYEQYF
d_gene: NA; abundance: NA; v_gene: TRBV2; j_gene: TRBJ2-1; CDR3nt: TGTGCCAGCAGTGCGGTCCCCTACAATGAGCAGTTCTTC; CDR3aa: CASSAVPYNEQFF
d_gene: TRBD2; abundance: once; v_gene: TRBV30; j_gene: TRBJ2-5; CDR3nt: TGTGCCTGGAGTCGTCCTTCCGGCGACCGCGGGAGGGCCGGAGAGACCCAGTACTTC; CDR3aa: CAWSRPSGDRGRAGETQYF
d_gene: NA; abundance: NA; v_gene: TRBV21-1; j_gene: TRBJ1-1; CDR3nt: TGTGCCAGCAGCACGATAAACAGGGATGGGGCAATGGGCACTGAAGCTTTCTTT; CDR3aa: CASSTINRDGAMGTEAFF
d_gene: TRBD2; abundance: NA; v_gene: TRBV4-2; j_gene: TRBJ2-7; CDR3nt: TGTGCCACTGCGGGACTAGCGGGAGGGCGGCGGGAGCAGTACTTC; CDR3aa: CATAGLAGGRREQYF
d_gene: NA; abundance: NA; v_gene: TRBV20-1; j_gene: TRBJ1-4; CDR3nt: TGCAGTGGATGGCTGTCGGGAAAACTGTTTTTT; CDR3aa: CSGWLSGKLFF
d_gene: TRBD1; abundance: NA; v_gene: TRBV28; j_gene: TRBJ1-2; CDR3nt: TGTGCCAGCAGCCTCGACAGGGCATGGCCGGGGGGCTACACCTTC; CDR3aa: CASSLDRAWPGGYTF
d_gene: NA; abundance: NA; v_gene: TRBV14; j_gene: TRBJ1-5; CDR3nt: TGTGCCAGCAGCCAAGCCGAGGGCCAGCCCCAGCATTTT; CDR3aa: CASSQAEGQPQHF
d_gene: TRBD1; abundance: NA; v_gene: TRBV5-6; j_gene: TRBJ2-3; CDR3nt: TGTGCCAGCAGCTTGGAGGGGGCTAGCACAGATACGCAGTATTTT; CDR3aa: CASSLEGASTDTQYF
d_gene: TRBD2; abundance: NA; v_gene: TRBV19; j_gene: TRBJ2-7; CDR3nt: TGTGCCAGTAGTATCCAAGAACGGGGGGGGGCCTACGAGCAGTACTTC; CDR3aa: CASSIQERGGAYEQYF
d_gene: NA; abundance: NA; v_gene: TRBV27; j_gene: TRBJ2-4; CDR3nt: TGTGCCAGCAGTTTTGCGAACATTCAGTACTTC; CDR3aa: CASSFANIQYF
d_gene: TRBD1; abundance: NA; v_gene: TRBV7-2; j_gene: TRBJ2-3; CDR3nt: TGTGCCAGCAGCTTAGTAGGGACAGGGAGGGCAGATACGCAGTATTTT; CDR3aa: CASSLVGTGRADTQYF
d_gene: TRBD2; abundance: NA; v_gene: TRBV14; j_gene: TRBJ2-7; CDR3nt: TGTGCCAGCAGCCAAGCCCGGGGGGAAGGGTGCGAGCAGTACTTC; CDR3aa: CASSQARGEGCEQYF
d_gene: NA; abundance: once; v_gene: TRBV5-4; j_gene: TRBJ2-3; CDR3nt: TGTGCCAGCAGCAGCCCCCAGATTGCGGCGCAGTATTTT; CDR3aa: CASSSPQIAAQYF
d_gene: NA; abundance: NA; v_gene: TRBV6-1; j_gene: TRBJ2-5; CDR3nt: TGTGCCAGCAGTGAAAATGGTCCGGGACAAGTCCAAGAGACCCAGTACTTC; CDR3aa: CASSENGPGQVQETQYF
d_gene: NA; abundance: NA; v_gene: TRBV7-9; j_gene: TRBJ1-4; CDR3nt: TGTGCCAGCAGCCTCGCCCTGACAAGTTGGGCTAATGAAAAACTGTTTTTT; CDR3aa: CASSLALTSWANEKLFF
d_gene: NA; abundance: NA; v_gene: TRBV5-4; j_gene: TRBJ2-7; CDR3nt: TGTGCCAGCAGCTTCGGCAACCTAGAACACGAGCAGTACTTC; CDR3aa: CASSFGNLEHEQYF
d_gene: TRBD1; abundance: few; v_gene: TRBV19; j_gene: TRBJ2-2; CDR3nt: TGTGCCAGTAGTGGGGACAGGGATGGCGGGGAGCTGTTTTTT; CDR3aa: CASSGDRDGGELFF
d_gene: TRBD1; abundance: NA; v_gene: TRBV6-1; j_gene: TRBJ2-7; CDR3nt: TGTGCCAGCAGCTCGCCCAGGGGGCACGAGCAGTACTTC; CDR3aa: CASSSPRGHEQYF
d_gene: NA; abundance: NA; v_gene: TRBV4-3; j_gene: TRBJ2-7; CDR3nt: TGCGCCAGCAGCCAAGAGTCAGGGCCCTACGAGCAGTACTTC; CDR3aa: CASSQESGPYEQYF